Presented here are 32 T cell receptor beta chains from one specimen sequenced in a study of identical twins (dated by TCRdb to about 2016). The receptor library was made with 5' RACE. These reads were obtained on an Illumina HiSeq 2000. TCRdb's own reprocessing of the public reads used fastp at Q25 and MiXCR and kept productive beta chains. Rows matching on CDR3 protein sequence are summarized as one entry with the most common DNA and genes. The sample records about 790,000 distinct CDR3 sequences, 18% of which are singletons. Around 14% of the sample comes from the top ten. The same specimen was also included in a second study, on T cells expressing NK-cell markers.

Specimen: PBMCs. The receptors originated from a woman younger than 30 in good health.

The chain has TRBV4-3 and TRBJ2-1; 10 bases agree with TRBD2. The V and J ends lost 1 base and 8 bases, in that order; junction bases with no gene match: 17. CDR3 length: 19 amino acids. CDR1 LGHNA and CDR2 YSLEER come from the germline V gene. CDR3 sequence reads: CASSQAPLRGSGRRDEQFF. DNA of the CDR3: TGCGCCAGCAGCCAAGCCCCCCTCAGGGGTAGCGGGAGGAGGGATGAGCAGTTCTTC.

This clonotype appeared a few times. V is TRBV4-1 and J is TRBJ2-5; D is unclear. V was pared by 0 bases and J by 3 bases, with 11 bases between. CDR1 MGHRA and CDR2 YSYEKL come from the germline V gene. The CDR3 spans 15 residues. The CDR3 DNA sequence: TGCGCCAGCAGCCAAGAGGAGCCTGCTAAAGAGACCCAGTACTTC. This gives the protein CASSQEEPAKETQYF.

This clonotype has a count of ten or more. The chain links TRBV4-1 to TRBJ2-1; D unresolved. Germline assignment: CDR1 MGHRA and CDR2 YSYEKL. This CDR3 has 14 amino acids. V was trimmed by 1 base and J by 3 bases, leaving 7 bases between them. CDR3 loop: CASSQGPDYNEQFF. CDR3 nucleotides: TGCGCCAGCAGCCAAGGGCCTGACTACAATGAGCAGTTCTTC.

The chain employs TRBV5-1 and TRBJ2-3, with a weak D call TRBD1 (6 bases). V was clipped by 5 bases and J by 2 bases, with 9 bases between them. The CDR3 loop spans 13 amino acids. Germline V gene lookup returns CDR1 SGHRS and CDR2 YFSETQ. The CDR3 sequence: CASRDSDTDTQYF. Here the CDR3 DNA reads TGCGCCAGCAGGGACAGCGACACAGATACGCAGTATTTT.

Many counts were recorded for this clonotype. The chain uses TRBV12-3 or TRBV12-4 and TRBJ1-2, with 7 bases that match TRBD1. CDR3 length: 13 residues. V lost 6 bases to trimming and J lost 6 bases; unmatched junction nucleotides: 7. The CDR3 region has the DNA TGTGCCAGCAGAGAGACAGGGAAAAATGGCTACACCTTC. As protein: CASRETGKNGYTF.

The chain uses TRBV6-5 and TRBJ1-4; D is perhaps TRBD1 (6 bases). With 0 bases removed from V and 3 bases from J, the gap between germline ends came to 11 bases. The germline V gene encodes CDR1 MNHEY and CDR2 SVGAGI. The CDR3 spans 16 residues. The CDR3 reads CASSYSAGAPNEKLFF. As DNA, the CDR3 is TGTGCCAGCAGTTACTCGGCGGGGGCACCTAATGAAAAACTGTTTTTT.

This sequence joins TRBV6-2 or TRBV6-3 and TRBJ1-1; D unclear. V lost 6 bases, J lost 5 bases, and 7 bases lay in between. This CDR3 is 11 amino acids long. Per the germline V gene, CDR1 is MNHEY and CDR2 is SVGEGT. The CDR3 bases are TGTGCCAGCAGGGGGTTTACTGAAGCTTTCTTT. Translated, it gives CASRGFTEAFF.

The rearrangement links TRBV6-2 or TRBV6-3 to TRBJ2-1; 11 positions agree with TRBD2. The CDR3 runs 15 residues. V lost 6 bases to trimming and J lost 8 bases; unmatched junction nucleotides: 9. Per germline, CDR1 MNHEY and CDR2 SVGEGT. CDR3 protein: CASRWIAGGPYEQFF. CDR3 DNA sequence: TGTGCCAGCAGATGGATAGCGGGAGGGCCCTATGAGCAGTTCTTC.

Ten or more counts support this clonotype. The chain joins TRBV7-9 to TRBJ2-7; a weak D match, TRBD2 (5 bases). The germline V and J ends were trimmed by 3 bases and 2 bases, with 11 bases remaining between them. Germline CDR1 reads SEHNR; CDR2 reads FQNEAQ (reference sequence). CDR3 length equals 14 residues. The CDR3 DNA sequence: TGTGCCAGCAGCTTGGCGGGTGTCACCTACGAGCAGTACTTC. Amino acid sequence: CASSLAGVTYEQYF.

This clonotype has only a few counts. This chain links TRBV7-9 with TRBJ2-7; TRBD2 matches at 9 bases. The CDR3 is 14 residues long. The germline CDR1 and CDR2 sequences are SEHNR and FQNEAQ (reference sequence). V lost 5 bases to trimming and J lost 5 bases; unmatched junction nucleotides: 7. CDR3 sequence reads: CASSISGSLHEQYF. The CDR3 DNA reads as TGTGCCAGCAGCATTAGCGGGAGCCTCCACGAGCAGTACTTC.

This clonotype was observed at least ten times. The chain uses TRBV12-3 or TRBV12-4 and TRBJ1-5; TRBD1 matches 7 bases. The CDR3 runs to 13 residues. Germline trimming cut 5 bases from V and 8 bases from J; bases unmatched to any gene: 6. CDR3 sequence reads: CASSIATGEPQHF. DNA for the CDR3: TGTGCCAGCAGTATCGCCACAGGGGAGCCCCAGCATTTT.

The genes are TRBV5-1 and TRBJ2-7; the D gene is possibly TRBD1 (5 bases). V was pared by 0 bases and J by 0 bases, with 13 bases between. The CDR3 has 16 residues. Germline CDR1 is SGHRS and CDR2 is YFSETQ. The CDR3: CASSLARTGSSYEQYF. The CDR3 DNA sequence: TGCGCCAGCAGCTTGGCGCGTACAGGTAGCTCCTACGAGCAGTACTTC.

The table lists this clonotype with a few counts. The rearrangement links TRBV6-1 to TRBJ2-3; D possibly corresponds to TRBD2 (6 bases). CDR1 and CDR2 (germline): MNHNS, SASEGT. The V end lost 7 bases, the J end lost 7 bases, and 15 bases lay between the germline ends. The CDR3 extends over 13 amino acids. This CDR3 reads CASTGTLRYTQYF. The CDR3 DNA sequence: TGTGCCAGCACAGGGACTTTGCGATATACGCAGTATTTT.

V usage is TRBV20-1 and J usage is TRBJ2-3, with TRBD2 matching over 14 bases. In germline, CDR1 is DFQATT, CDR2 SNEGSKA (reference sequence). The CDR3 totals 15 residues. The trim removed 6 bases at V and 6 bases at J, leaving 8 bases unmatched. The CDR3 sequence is CSAGGLAGAGDTQYF. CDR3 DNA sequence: TGCAGTGCGGGGGGACTAGCGGGAGCCGGGGATACGCAGTATTTT.

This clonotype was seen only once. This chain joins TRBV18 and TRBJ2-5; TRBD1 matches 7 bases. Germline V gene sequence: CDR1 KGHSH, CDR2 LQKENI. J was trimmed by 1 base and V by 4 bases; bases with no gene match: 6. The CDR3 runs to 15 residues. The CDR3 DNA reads TGTGCCAGCTCACACCGGACAGGTGGCCAAGAGACCCAGTACTTC. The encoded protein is CASSHRTGGQETQYF.

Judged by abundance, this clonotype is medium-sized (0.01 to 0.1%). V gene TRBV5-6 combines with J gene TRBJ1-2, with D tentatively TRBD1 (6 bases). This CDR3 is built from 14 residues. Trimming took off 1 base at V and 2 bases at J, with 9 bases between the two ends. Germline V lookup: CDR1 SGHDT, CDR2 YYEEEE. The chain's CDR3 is CASSLRGVNYGYTF. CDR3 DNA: TGTGCCAGCAGCTTGAGGGGGGTGAACTATGGCTACACCTTC. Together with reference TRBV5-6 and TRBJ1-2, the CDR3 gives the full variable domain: DAGVTQSPTHLIKTRGQQVTLRCSPKSGHDTVSWYQQALGQGPQFIFQYYEEEERQRGNFPDRFSGHQFPNYSSELNVNALLLGDSALYLCASSLRGVNYGYTFGSGTRLTVV.

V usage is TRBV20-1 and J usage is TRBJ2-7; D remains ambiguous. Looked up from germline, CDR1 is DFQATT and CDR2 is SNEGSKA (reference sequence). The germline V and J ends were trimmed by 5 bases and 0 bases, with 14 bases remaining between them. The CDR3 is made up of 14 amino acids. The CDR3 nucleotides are TGCAGTGCTCCTACGCCGGCACTCTCCTACGAGCAGTACTTC. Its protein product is CSAPTPALSYEQYF.

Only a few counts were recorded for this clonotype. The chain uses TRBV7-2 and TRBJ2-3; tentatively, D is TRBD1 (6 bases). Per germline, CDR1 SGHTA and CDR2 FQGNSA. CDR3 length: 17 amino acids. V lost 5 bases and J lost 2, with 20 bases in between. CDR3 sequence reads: CASSLDRRTVYTDTQYF. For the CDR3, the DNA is TGTGCCAGCAGCCTTGACCGCCGGACAGTGTACACAGATACGCAGTATTTT.

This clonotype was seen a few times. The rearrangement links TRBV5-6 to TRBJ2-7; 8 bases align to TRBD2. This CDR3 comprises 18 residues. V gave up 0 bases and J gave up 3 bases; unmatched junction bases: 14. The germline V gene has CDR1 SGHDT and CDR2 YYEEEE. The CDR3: CASSLGHAGGLARYEQYF. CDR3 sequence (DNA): TGTGCCAGCAGCTTGGGTCATGCGGGAGGATTAGCGCGCTACGAGCAGTACTTC.

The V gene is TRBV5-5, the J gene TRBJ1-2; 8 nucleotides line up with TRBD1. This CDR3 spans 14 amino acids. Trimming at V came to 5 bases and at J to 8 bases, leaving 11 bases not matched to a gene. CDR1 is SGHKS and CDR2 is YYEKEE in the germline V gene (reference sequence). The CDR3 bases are TGTGCCAGCAGAGACGGACAGGGAGCTTTGGGCTACACCTTC. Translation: CASRDGQGALGYTF.

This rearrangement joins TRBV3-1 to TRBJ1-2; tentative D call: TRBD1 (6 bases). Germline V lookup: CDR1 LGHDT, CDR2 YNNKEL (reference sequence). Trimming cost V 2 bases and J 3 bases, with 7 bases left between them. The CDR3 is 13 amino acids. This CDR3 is CASSQRGHYGYTF. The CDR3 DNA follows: TGTGCCAGCAGCCAACGGGGGCACTATGGCTACACCTTC.

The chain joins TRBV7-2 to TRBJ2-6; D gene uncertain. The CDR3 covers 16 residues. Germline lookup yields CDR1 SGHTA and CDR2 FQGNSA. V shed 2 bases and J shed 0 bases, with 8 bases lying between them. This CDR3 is CASSLFYTSGANVLTF. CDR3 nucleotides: TGTGCCAGCAGCTTATTTTACACCTCTGGGGCCAACGTCCTGACTTTC.

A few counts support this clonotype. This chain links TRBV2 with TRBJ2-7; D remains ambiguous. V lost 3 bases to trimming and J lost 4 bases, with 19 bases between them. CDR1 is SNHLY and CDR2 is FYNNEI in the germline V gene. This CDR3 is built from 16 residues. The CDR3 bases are TGTGCCAGCAGTGATAGTCGGCCCCCTCGGCAGTACGAGCAGTACTTC. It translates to CASSDSRPPRQYEQYF.

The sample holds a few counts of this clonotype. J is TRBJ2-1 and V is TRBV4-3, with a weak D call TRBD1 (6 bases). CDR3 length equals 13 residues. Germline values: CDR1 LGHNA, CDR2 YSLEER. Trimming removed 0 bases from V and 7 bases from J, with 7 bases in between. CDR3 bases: TGCGCCAGCAGCCAAGAGACAGGTAATGAGCAGTTCTTC. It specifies CASSQETGNEQFF.

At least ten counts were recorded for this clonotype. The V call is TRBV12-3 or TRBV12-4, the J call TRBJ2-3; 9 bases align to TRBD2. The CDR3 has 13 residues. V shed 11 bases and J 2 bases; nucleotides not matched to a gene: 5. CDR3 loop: CALSSGNTDTQYF. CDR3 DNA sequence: TGTGCCCTCTCTAGCGGGAACACAGATACGCAGTATTTT.

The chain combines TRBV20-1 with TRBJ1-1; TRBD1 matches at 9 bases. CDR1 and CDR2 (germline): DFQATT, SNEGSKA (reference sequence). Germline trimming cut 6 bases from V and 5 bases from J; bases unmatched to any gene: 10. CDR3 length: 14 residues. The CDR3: CSAAQGASRTEAFF. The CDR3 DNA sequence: TGCAGTGCCGCACAGGGGGCGTCGCGAACTGAAGCTTTCTTT.

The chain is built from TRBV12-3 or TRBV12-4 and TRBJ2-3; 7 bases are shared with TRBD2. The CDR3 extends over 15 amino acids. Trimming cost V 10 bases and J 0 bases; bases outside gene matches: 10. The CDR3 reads CATQSSGRSTDTQYF. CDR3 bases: TGTGCCACCCAATCTAGCGGAAGGAGCACAGATACGCAGTATTTT.

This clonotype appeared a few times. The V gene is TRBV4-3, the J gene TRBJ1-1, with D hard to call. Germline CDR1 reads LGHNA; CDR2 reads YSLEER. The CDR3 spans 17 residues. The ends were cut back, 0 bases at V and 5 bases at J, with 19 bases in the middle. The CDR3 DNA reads TGCGCCAGCAGCCAAGAGAGGGCCAAGGGTCTATATACTGAAGCTTTCTTT. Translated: CASSQERAKGLYTEAFF.

The DNA of the CDR3 is TGTGCCAGCAGCGTAGACGGCCCCTCGACGCAGTACTTC. It encodes CASSVDGPSTQYF. This chain connects TRBV9 to TRBJ2-7; D remains ambiguous. Germline V lookup: CDR1 SGDLS, CDR2 YYNGEE. V lost 0 bases and J lost 9, with 13 bases in between. The CDR3 is 13 residues long.

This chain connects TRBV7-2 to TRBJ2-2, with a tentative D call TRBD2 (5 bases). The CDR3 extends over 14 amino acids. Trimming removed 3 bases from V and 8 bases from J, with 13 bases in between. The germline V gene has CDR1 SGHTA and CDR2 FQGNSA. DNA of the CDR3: TGTGCCAGCAGCTTGTTAGCGTGGCCAGGGGAGCTGTTTTTT. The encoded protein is CASSLLAWPGELFF.

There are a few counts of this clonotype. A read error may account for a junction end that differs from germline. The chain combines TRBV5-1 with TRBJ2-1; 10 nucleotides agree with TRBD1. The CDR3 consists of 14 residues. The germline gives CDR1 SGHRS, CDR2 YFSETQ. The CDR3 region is CASSFAGTGENISF. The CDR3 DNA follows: TGCGCCAGCAGCTTCGCCGGGACAGGGGAGAATATTTCATTC.

DNA for the CDR3: TGCGCCAGCAGCTTGGATGGACAGGGCTCGAACACTGAAGCTTTCTTT. It specifies CASSLDGQGSNTEAFF. The rearrangement joins TRBV5-1 to TRBJ1-1; 8 bases agree with TRBD1. The germline V gene encodes CDR1 SGHRS and CDR2 YFSETQ. The V and J ends lost 0 bases and 1 base, in that order; junction bases with no gene match: 5. This CDR3 has 16 amino acids.